Below, 30 T cell receptor beta chains from the same sample are listed, as sequenced in a study of cytotoxic CD8 clonotypes in ibrutinib-treated CLL. The method was immunoSEQ multiplex PCR; TCRdb's version includes in-frame clones alone and lacks a portion of them. There are more than 200,000 clones in the sample; 70% occur only once, and 5.9% lies in the top ten. Source: PBMCs, taken after 12 months of ibrutinib treatment. The origin of the receptors is a human donor with chronic lymphocytic leukemia.

The chain employs TRBV5-1 and TRBJ2-3; TRBD2 aligns across 11 bases. V gave up 3 bases and J gave up 5 bases; unmatched junction bases: 17. CDR1 and CDR2 (germline): SGHRS, YFSETQ. The CDR3 contains 19 residues. The CDR3 coding sequence is TGCGCCAGCAGCTCCCAATGGGCTAGCGGGGGGCCTCCCGGAGATACGCAGTATTTT. It yields the protein CASSSQWASGGPPGDTQYF.

This chain links TRBV30 with TRBJ1-5, with 7 nucleotides matching TRBD1. Germline V gene data show CDR1 as GTSNPN and CDR2 as SVGIG (reference sequence). The CDR3 extends over 14 amino acids. The junction had 8 bases not matched to a gene; V was cut back by 2 bases and J by 7 bases. The CDR3 loop reads CAWSRYRGGQPQHF. The CDR3 coding sequence is TGTGCCTGGAGTCGTTACAGGGGAGGCCAGCCCCAGCATTTT.

V is TRBV5-8 and J is TRBJ2-7; no clear D gene. Trimming cost V 5 bases and J 4 bases, with 7 bases left between them. This CDR3 is built from 11 residues. Germline V gives CDR1 SGHTS, CDR2 YDEGEE. Written as DNA, the CDR3 is TGTGCCAGCAGGCTAGGATACGAGCAGTACTTC. Amino acids: CASRLGYEQYF. Full variable domain (outside the CDR3, taken from reference TRBV5-8 and TRBJ2-7): EAGVTQSPTHLIKTRGQQATLRCSPISGHTSVYWYQQALGLGLQFLLWYDEGEERNRGNFPPRFSGRQFPNYSSELNVNALELEDSALYLCASRLGYEQYFGPGTRLTVT.

V and J are TRBV7-3 and TRBJ2-3; tentatively, D is TRBD1 or TRBD2 (5 bases each). CDR3 length equals 13 residues. Germline lookup yields CDR1 SGHTA and CDR2 FQGTGA. The V end was cut by 4 bases, the J end by 8 bases, with 13 bases between. CDR3: CASSSPVGTTQYF. CDR3 in DNA: TGTGCCAGCAGCTCCCCGGTTGGGACTACGCAGTATTTT.

The CDR3 sequence: CASSVGGMNTGELFF. CDR3 in DNA: TGTGCCAGCAGCGTGGGCGGGATGAACACCGGGGAGCTGTTTTTT. The chain is built from TRBV9 and TRBJ2-2, with D perhaps matching TRBD2 (6 bases). Germline V gene lookup returns CDR1 SGDLS and CDR2 YYNGEE. This CDR3 region has 15 residues. Trimming pared 2 bases from V and 1 base from J, leaving 9 bases between.

In its sample, this clone was seen a few times. This chain joins TRBV29-1 and TRBJ2-5; D could derive from TRBD1 or TRBD2 (7 bases each). CDR3 length: 12 residues. Germline V gene data show CDR1 as SQVTM and CDR2 as ANQGSEA. Trimming removed 6 bases at V and 9 bases at J, with 17 bases between. The CDR3: CSVGEGAGAQYF. CDR3 nucleotide sequence: TGCAGCGTCGGGGAGGGGGCCGGGGCCCAGTACTTC.

This sequence joins TRBV28 and TRBJ2-7; maybe TRBD1 (6 bases). There are 15 residues in the CDR3. Trimming took off 1 base at V and 5 bases at J, with 15 bases between the two ends. Per germline, CDR1 MDHEN and CDR2 SYDVKM. The CDR3 DNA reads as TGTGCCAGCAGTTTATTAGGGACATTCCTCAACGAGCAGTACTTC. It encodes CASSLLGTFLNEQYF.

This clone has at least ten counts. Other DNA sequences in this specimen translate into the identical CDR3. The chain employs TRBV30 and TRBJ1-1; no definite D call. V dropped 8 bases and J dropped 1 base, with 20 bases sitting between them. The CDR3 spans 15 residues. Germline V gives CDR1 GTSNPN, CDR2 SVGIG (reference sequence). This CDR3 reads CALLPLVRRNTEAFF. DNA for the CDR3: TGTGCCCTCCTGCCCCTGGTACGCCGGAACACTGAAGCTTTCTTT. Combining the CDR3 with reference TRBV30 and TRBJ1-1 gives the whole variable domain SQTIHQWPATLVQPVGSPLSLECTVEGTSNPNLYWYRQAAGRGLQLLFYSVGIGQISSEVPQNLSASRPQDRQFILSSKKLLLSDSGFYLCALLPLVRRNTEAFFGQGTRLTVV.

The rearrangement links TRBV6-5 to TRBJ1-1; 7 nucleotides align to TRBD1. The length of the CDR3 is 15 residues. Per the germline V gene, CDR1 is MNHEY and CDR2 is SVGAGI. Trimming at V came to 6 bases and at J to 0 bases, leaving 7 bases not matched to a gene. The CDR3 spells CASSSGQSVNTEAFF. For the CDR3, the DNA is TGTGCCAGCAGCTCGGGACAGTCGGTGAACACTGAAGCTTTCTTT.

V is TRBV19 and J is TRBJ1-4, with 9 positions matching TRBD1. CDR3 size: 14 residues. After removal of 8 bases from V and 7 bases from J, the junction contained 8 bases not matched to a gene. Germline CDR1 is LNHDA and CDR2 is SQIVND (reference sequence). The CDR3 loop is CASRPGQGVEKLFF. The CDR3 region has the DNA TGTGCCAGTCGACCGGGACAGGGCGTTGAAAAACTGTTTTTT. Looking up the rest from reference TRBV19 and TRBJ1-4 gives the full variable domain: DGGITQSPKYLFRKEGQNVTLSCEQNLNHDAMYWYRQDPGQGLRLIYYSQIVNDFQKGDIAEGYSVSREKKESFPLTVTSAQKNPTAFYLCASRPGQGVEKLFFGSGTQLSVL.

The chain employs TRBV2 and TRBJ2-7, with 9 bases fitting TRBD1. Germline assignment: CDR1 SNHLY and CDR2 FYNNEI. The CDR3 has 14 amino acids. The V segment lost 1 base and the J segment 2 bases; nucleotides outside the gene matches: 0. CDR3 sequence reads: CASSEDRGPYEQYF. CDR3 nucleotide sequence: TGTGCCAGCAGTGAAGACAGGGGGCCCTACGAGCAGTACTTC.

The V call is TRBV30, the J call TRBJ2-5; D is possibly TRBD1 or TRBD2 (6 bases each). Germline V gene lookup returns CDR1 GTSNPN and CDR2 SVGIG (reference sequence). The CDR3 runs 18 residues. The V end was cut by 0 bases, the J end by 1 base, with 21 bases between. The CDR3 sequence is CAWSVRGRLGPVQETQYF. CDR3 DNA sequence: TGTGCCTGGAGTGTAAGGGGGAGACTAGGTCCCGTCCAAGAGACCCAGTACTTC.

This chain links TRBV5-1 with TRBJ1-3; the D gene is possibly TRBD1 (6 bases). Germline V gives CDR1 SGHRS, CDR2 YFSETQ. V gave up 2 bases and J gave up 1 base, with 13 bases separating them. The CDR3 consists of 16 residues. The DNA of the CDR3 is TGCGCCAGCAGCTTAGGGGGGGTATCATCTGGAAACACCATATATTTT. It yields the protein CASSLGGVSSGNTIYF.

The gene calls are TRBV2 and TRBJ1-5, with no clear D. The CDR3 has 14 residues. Germline assignment: CDR1 SNHLY and CDR2 FYNNEI. Trimming cost V 5 bases and J 5 bases, with 13 bases left between them. For the CDR3, the DNA is TGTGCCAGCAGTACCATGGGTCCCGATCAGCCCCAGCATTTT. Translated, it gives CASSTMGPDQPQHF.

The chain combines TRBV19 with TRBJ1-5, with D hard to call. Germline CDR1 and CDR2: LNHDA and SQIVND (reference sequence). Deletions cut 10 bases from V and 7 bases from J, with 17 bases between. The CDR3 runs to 13 residues. The CDR3 is CAISFAQGQPQHF. The CDR3 DNA is TGTGCCATTTCCTTCGCGCAAGGGCAGCCCCAGCATTTT.

This clone was seen a few times. V gene TRBV2 combines with J gene TRBJ1-2; a weak D match, TRBD1 (5 bases). This CDR3 region has 14 residues. Germline V gives CDR1 SNHLY, CDR2 FYNNEI. V was shortened by 6 bases and J by 2 bases, with 13 bases between the two germline ends. The chain's CDR3 is CASRDWGRNYGYTF. The CDR3 DNA reads as TGTGCCAGCAGGGATTGGGGCCGGAACTATGGCTACACCTTC.

The gene calls are TRBV25-1 and TRBJ2-3; 9 nucleotides align to TRBD1. This CDR3 has 15 amino acids. Trimming at V came to 5 bases and at J to 0 bases, leaving 3 bases not matched to a gene. The germline V gene encodes CDR1 MGHDK and CDR2 SYGVNS. The CDR3 bases are TGTGCCAGCAGTACGGGACAGGGAAGCACAGATACGCAGTATTTT. It translates to CASSTGQGSTDTQYF.

This clone was seen more than once but under ten times. The rearrangement links TRBV7-2 to TRBJ1-2; 8 nucleotides match TRBD1. CDR1 is SGHTA and CDR2 is FQGNSA in the germline V gene. This CDR3 has 15 residues. Unmatched junction bases numbered 7, after V lost 5 bases and J lost 2 bases. The CDR3 nucleotides are TGTGCCAGCAGCCCAGGGGGCAGTTCAAACTATGGCTACACCTTC. Amino acid sequence: CASSPGGSSNYGYTF.

This clone occurred a few times. CDR3 amino acids: CAWSVGPASGNTIYF. As DNA, the CDR3 is TGTGCCTGGAGTGTAGGCCCGGCCTCTGGAAACACCATATATTTT. The rearrangement links TRBV30 to TRBJ1-3; D is uncertain. Trimming stripped 0 bases from V and 0 bases from J, with 9 bases between. This CDR3 region has 15 residues. CDR1 GTSNPN and CDR2 SVGIG come from the germline V gene (reference sequence).

This clone was observed a handful of times. This chain connects TRBV7-3 to TRBJ2-3; 10 nucleotides agree with TRBD2. Germline V CDR1 and CDR2: SGHTA, FQGTGA. The junction had 17 bases not matched to a gene; V was cut back by 2 bases and J by 6 bases. The CDR3 is 19 residues long. This CDR3 reads CASSLLLGRASGRGDTQYF. The CDR3 nucleotides read TGTGCCAGCAGCTTATTATTAGGCCGCGCGAGCGGGAGGGGTGATACGCAGTATTTT.

This chain uses TRBV28 with TRBJ1-4; weak D call: TRBD1 (5 bases). Trimming pared 8 bases from V and 8 bases from J, leaving 18 bases between. There are 14 residues in the CDR3. Germline CDR1 is MDHEN and CDR2 is SYDVKM. For the CDR3, the DNA is TGTGCCAGCCGGCGGGATAGGGGAACCGAAAAACTGTTTTTT. It encodes CASRRDRGTEKLFF.

This clone was detected a few times. This chain connects TRBV6-1 to TRBJ1-2, with unresolved D. The CDR3 contains 14 residues. Trimming removed 3 bases at V and 8 bases at J, with 16 bases between. Looked up from germline, CDR1 is MNHNS and CDR2 is SASEGT. The CDR3 DNA reads as TGTGCCAGCAGTGACGGACCCTTTCTTGAGGGCTACACCTTC. It is translated as CASSDGPFLEGYTF.

The rearrangement joins TRBV19 to TRBJ1-1; 7 bases map to TRBD1. Germline V gene lookup returns CDR1 LNHDA and CDR2 SQIVND (reference sequence). This CDR3 region has 15 residues. V was clipped by 5 bases and J by 0 bases; unmatched bases: 6. CDR3 amino acids: CASSLQGQMNTEAFF. CDR3 bases: TGTGCCAGTAGTCTACAGGGACAGATGAACACTGAAGCTTTCTTT.

The chain links TRBV19 to TRBJ1-6; D may be TRBD1 (6 bases). V gave up 4 bases and J gave up 4 bases, with 17 bases separating them. Per germline, CDR1 LNHDA and CDR2 SQIVND (reference sequence). This CDR3 has 17 amino acids. This chain's CDR3 is CASSRDPDRRYNSPLHF. Here the CDR3 DNA reads TGTGCCAGTAGTAGAGACCCAGACAGGAGATATAATTCACCCCTCCACTTT.

V gene TRBV7-9 combines with J gene TRBJ1-5, with D possibly being TRBD1 (6 bases). Between the trimmed V and J ends, which lost 11 bases and 6 bases, there was a span of 17 bases. The CDR3 sequence is 13 residues long. Germline assignment: CDR1 SEHNR and CDR2 FQNEAQ (reference sequence). The CDR3 spells CALGGGLGQPQHF. In DNA, the CDR3 is TGTGCCCTCGGAGGGGGATTGGGTCAGCCCCAGCATTTT.

CDR3 nucleotides: TGTGCCAGCAGTGAAGGGGGCAGGGTGACCTTCTACGAGCAGTACTTC. It codes for CASSEGGRVTFYEQYF. This chain uses TRBV6-1 with TRBJ2-7, with a weak D call TRBD1 (5 bases). The germline CDR1 and CDR2 sequences are MNHNS and SASEGT. The CDR3 is made up of 16 amino acids. V lost 1 base, J lost 3 bases, and 16 bases lay in between.

By its share, this clone is medium-sized (0.01 to 0.1%). The rearrangement joins TRBV7-3 to TRBJ1-2; D perhaps matches TRBD1 (6 bases). Trimming removed 5 bases from V and 2 bases from J, with 9 bases in between. The CDR3 runs to 13 residues. Germline CDR1 is SGHTA and CDR2 is FQGTGA. CDR3 in amino acids: CASSPDRNYGYTF. The CDR3 region has the DNA TGTGCCAGCAGCCCCGACAGGAACTATGGCTACACCTTC.

This chain uses TRBV11-2 with TRBJ2-1; 9 nucleotides line up with TRBD1. The V gene end was trimmed by 5 bases and the J gene end by 8 bases; junction bases not matched to a gene: 4. Germline V gives CDR1 SGHAT, CDR2 FQNNGV. CDR3 size: 13 residues. The CDR3 coding sequence is TGTGCCAGCAGCGGACAGGGGTTCGATGAGCAGTTCTTC. Encoded protein: CASSGQGFDEQFF.

This sequence joins TRBV4-2 and TRBJ1-1, with no clear D. V was clipped by 0 bases and J by 5 bases, with 4 bases between them. CDR1 is LGHNA, CDR2 YNFKEQ, per germline. There are 12 residues in the CDR3. CDR3 nucleotides: TGTGCCAGCAGCCAAGATCTGACTGAAGCTTTCTTT. This gives the protein CASSQDLTEAFF.

The chain uses TRBV6-5 and TRBJ2-1, with D possibly TRBD2 on 5 matching bases. The CDR3 length is 15 residues. The V end lost 5 bases, the J end lost 7 bases, and 18 bases lay between the germline ends. Germline CDR1 reads MNHEY; CDR2 reads SVGAGI. CDR3 sequence: CASSLVAGPFNEQFF. The DNA for the CDR3 is TGTGCCAGCAGTCTGGTCGCGGGTCCCTTTAATGAGCAGTTCTTC.